Shown below are 15 T cell receptor beta chains from a single sample sequenced in a study of T cell responses to AZD1222 COVID-19 vaccine. The assay was immunoSEQ multiplex PCR, and TCRdb's table has in-frame clones only and misses some. The table includes around 150,000 clones, over 85% detected once. This material consisted of peripheral blood, taken on day 0 of AZD1222 vaccination. The receptors derive from an adult in good health.

The chain uses TRBV20-1 and TRBJ1-1; no firm D call. V shed 6 bases and J shed 4 bases, with 9 bases lying between them. In germline, CDR1 is DFQATT, CDR2 SNEGSKA (reference sequence). CDR3 length: 11 residues. This CDR3 is CSASPRTEAFF. In nucleotides, the CDR3 is TGCAGTGCAAGTCCCCGCACTGAAGCTTTCTTT.

J is TRBJ2-3 and V is TRBV18, with D unclear. Trimming removed 5 bases from V and 7 bases from J, with 16 bases in between. Germline V lookup: CDR1 KGHSH, CDR2 LQKENI. The CDR3 has 14 residues. CDR3 sequence: CASSYTEARNTQYF. The CDR3 nucleotides are TGTGCCAGCTCATACACCGAAGCTAGAAATACGCAGTATTTT.

CDR3 amino acids: CASSLPQGLNTEAFF. Written as DNA, the CDR3 is TGCGCCAGCAGCTTGCCCCAGGGTTTGAACACTGAAGCTTTCTTT. This sequence joins TRBV5-1 and TRBJ1-1; D is perhaps TRBD1 (5 bases). Deletions cut 1 base from V and 0 bases from J, with 10 bases between. The CDR3 consists of 15 residues. CDR1 and CDR2 (germline): SGHRS, YFSETQ.

This clone was recorded a few times. The chain joins TRBV23-1 to TRBJ2-3; 8 bases line up with TRBD2. TRBV23-1 is annotated as an ORF whose role is uncertain. CDR3 length equals 15 residues. The trim removed 4 bases at V and 0 bases at J, leaving 3 bases unmatched. The CDR3 DNA is TGCGCCAGCAGTCGTGAGCGGGGGAGCACAGATACGCAGTATTTT. Amino acid sequence: CASSRERGSTDTQYF.

The genes are TRBV20-1 and TRBJ1-6, with D perhaps matching TRBD1 (5 bases). Germline lookup yields CDR1 DFQATT and CDR2 SNEGSKA (reference sequence). This CDR3 comprises 11 residues. V lost 3 bases and J 18 bases, leaving 15 bases between the germline ends. CDR3 amino acids: CSASGGRAHHF. CDR3 coding DNA: TGCAGTGCTAGCGGAGGCAGGGCCCACCACTTT.

This chain connects TRBV7-9 to TRBJ2-1, with 11 bases identical to TRBD2. The CDR3 contains 15 residues. Germline lookup yields CDR1 SEHNR and CDR2 FQNEAQ (reference sequence). Losses at the gene ends were 5 bases for V and 7 bases for J; bases not matched to a gene: 7. The CDR3 bases are TGTGCCAGCAGCACCGGACTAGCGGGTTTGAATGAGCAGTTCTTC. Translated, it gives CASSTGLAGLNEQFF.

The genes are TRBV28 and TRBJ1-5; the D is unclear. The CDR3 totals 14 residues. Germline CDR1 reads MDHEN; CDR2 reads SYDVKM. Between the trimmed V and J ends, which lost 4 bases and 4 bases, there was a span of 11 bases. Here the CDR3 reads CASSSPSGNQPQHF. The CDR3, as DNA: TGTGCCAGCAGTTCCCCCTCGGGTAATCAGCCCCAGCATTTT.

The gene calls are TRBV24-1 and TRBJ1-2; maybe TRBD1 (6 bases). Germline V gene lookup returns CDR1 KGHDR and CDR2 SFDVKD. The CDR3 spans 13 residues. The V gene lost 6 bases and the J gene lost 6 bases, with 13 bases spanning the gap. The CDR3 loop reads CATSTRGGNGYTF. CDR3 in DNA: TGTGCCACCAGTACGCGAGGGGGGAATGGCTACACCTTC.

In its sample, this clone was seen once. The CDR3 region has the DNA TGTGCCAGCAGCTTCAACTCTATTTCAGTGTGGGGCGAGCAGTACTTC. Translation: CASSFNSISVWGEQYF. This chain joins TRBV7-8 and TRBJ2-7, with D hard to call. CDR1 and CDR2 (germline): SGHVS, FQNEAQ. The CDR3 is made up of 16 amino acids. V dropped 3 bases and J dropped 6 bases, with 21 bases sitting between them.

CDR3 DNA: TGTGCCAGCAGCGCCTTCGGGACAACTGGGGCCAACGTCCTGACTTTC. Translated: CASSAFGTTGANVLTF. V and J are TRBV9 and TRBJ2-6; a possible D gene is TRBD1 (6 bases). The germline V gene has CDR1 SGDLS and CDR2 YYNGEE. The CDR3 is 16 amino acids. V gave up 3 bases and J gave up 2 bases, with 12 bases separating them.

The chain recombines TRBV10-3 with TRBJ1-1; D ambiguous. The CDR3 runs to 13 residues. Germline lookup yields CDR1 ENHRY and CDR2 SYGVKD. Trimming stripped 8 bases from V and 1 base from J, with 11 bases between. CDR3 DNA sequence: TGTGCCATCCAGACTACGGGGAACACTGAAGCTTTCTTT. This encodes CAIQTTGNTEAFF.

The gene calls are TRBV7-2 and TRBJ2-7; 12 bases are a match to TRBD2. The V gene end was trimmed by 6 bases and the J gene end by 5 bases; junction bases not matched to a gene: 11. The CDR3 is made up of 16 amino acids. CDR1 is SGHTA and CDR2 is FQGNSA in the germline V gene. The CDR3 reads CASSHVPSGRANEQYF. The DNA of the CDR3 is TGTGCCAGCAGTCACGTGCCTAGCGGGAGGGCCAACGAGCAGTACTTC.

The chain uses TRBV6-5 and TRBJ1-1, with a weak D call TRBD1 (5 bases). Germline loops: CDR1 MNHEY, CDR2 SVGAGI. The CDR3 totals 13 residues. With 7 bases removed from V and 1 base from J, the gap between germline ends came to 10 bases. The DNA of the CDR3 is TGTGCCAGCATGAGGACACAGAACACTGAAGCTTTCTTT. Protein sequence: CASMRTQNTEAFF.

CDR3 in DNA: TGTGCCAGCAGCTTGGTAGCGGGGGGGCGGGCAGATACGCAGTATTTT. Residues: CASSLVAGGRADTQYF. V and J are TRBV11-2 and TRBJ2-3; 11 bases are a match to TRBD2. The CDR3 runs to 16 residues. V trimming: 3 bases; J trimming: 4 bases; junction bases outside the gene matches: 6. Germline CDR1 reads SGHAT; CDR2 reads FQNNGV.

This clone has more than one count but fewer than ten. V usage is TRBV3-1 (or the pseudogene TRBV3-2) and J usage is TRBJ2-1, with D possibly called TRBD1 or TRBD2 (5 bases each). Germline loops: CDR1 LGHDT, CDR2 YNNKEL (reference sequence). The ends were cut back, 1 base at V and 5 bases at J, with 21 bases in the middle. The CDR3 extends over 18 amino acids. CDR3 nucleotide sequence: TGTGCCAGCAGCCAAGGGCCGACGGGAAGGGGCAGTGACAATGAGCAGTTCTTC. Amino acids: CASSQGPTGRGSDNEQFF.